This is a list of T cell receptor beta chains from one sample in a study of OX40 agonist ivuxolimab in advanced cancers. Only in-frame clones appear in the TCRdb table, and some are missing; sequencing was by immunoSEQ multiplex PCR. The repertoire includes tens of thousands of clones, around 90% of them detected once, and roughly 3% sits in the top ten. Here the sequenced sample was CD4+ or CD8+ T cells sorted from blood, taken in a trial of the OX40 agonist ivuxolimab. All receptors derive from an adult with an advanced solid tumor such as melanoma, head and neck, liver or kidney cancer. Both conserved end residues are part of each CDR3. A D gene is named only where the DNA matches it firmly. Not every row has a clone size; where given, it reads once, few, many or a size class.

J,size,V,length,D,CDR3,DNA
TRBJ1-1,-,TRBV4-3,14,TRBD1,CASSQTGRGTEAFF,TGCGCCAGCAGCCAGACAGGGAGGGGAACTGAAGCTTTCTTT
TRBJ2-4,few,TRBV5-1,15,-,CASSLEQGTKNIQYF,TGCGCCAGCAGCTTGGAACAGGGAACCAAAAACATTCAGTACTTC
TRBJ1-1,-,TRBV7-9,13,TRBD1,CASSDGTVPGAFF,TGTGCCAGCAGCGATGGGACAGTCCCCGGGGCTTTCTTT
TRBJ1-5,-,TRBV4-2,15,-,CASSLTNSGNQPQHF,TGTGCCAGCAGCCTTACCAATTCGGGGAATCAGCCCCAGCATTTT
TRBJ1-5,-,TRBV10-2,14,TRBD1,CASSGQGNNQPQHF,TGCGCCAGCAGTGGACAGGGGAACAATCAGCCCCAGCATTTT
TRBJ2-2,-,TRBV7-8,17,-,CASSSSLTGLDTGELFF,TGTGCCAGCAGCTCAAGCCTAACGGGGTTGGACACCGGGGAGCTGTTTTTT
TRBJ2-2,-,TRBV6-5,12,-,CASYGDTGELFF,TGTGCCAGCTACGGGGACACCGGGGAGCTGTTTTTT
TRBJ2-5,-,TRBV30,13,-,CAWRGRVQETQYF,TGTGCCTGGAGGGGCAGGGTCCAAGAGACCCAGTACTTC
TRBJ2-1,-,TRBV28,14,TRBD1,CASSLPDRGHEQFF,TGTGCCAGCAGCCTACCGGACAGGGGACATGAGCAGTTCTTC
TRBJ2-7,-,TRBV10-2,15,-,CAAGQSRGTPYEQYF,TGCGCCGCGGGACAGTCACGGGGAACTCCCTACGAGCAGTACTTC
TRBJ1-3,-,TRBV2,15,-,CASSLLGASGNTIYF,TGTGCCAGCAGTCTTCTTGGCGCCTCTGGAAACACCATATATTTT
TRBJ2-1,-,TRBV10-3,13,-,CAISGTGYNEQFF,TGTGCCATCAGTGGGACTGGCTACAATGAGCAGTTCTTC
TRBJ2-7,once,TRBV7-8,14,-,CASSPERRSYEQYF,TGTGCCAGCAGCCCCGAGAGACGCTCCTACGAGCAGTACTTC
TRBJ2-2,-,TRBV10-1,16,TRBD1,CASSVGTGFITGELFF,TGCGCCAGCAGTGTTGGGACAGGGTTTATCACCGGGGAGCTGTTTTTT
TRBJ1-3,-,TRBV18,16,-,CASSPTQDLSGNTIYF,TGTGCCAGCTCACCTACTCAGGACCTTTCTGGAAACACCATATATTTT
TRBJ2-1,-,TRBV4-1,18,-,CASSRGSTVASNYNEQFF,TGCGCCAGCAGCCGCGGGTCGACAGTAGCGAGTAACTACAATGAGCAGTTCTTC
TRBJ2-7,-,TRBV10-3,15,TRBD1,CAISIPGQGGEEQYF,TGTGCCATCAGTATCCCGGGACAGGGGGGAGAAGAGCAGTACTTC
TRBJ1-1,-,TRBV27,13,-,CASSLAFGTEAFF,TGTGCCAGCAGTTTAGCTTTTGGAACTGAAGCTTTCTTT
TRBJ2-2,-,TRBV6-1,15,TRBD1,CASKTGTGLTGELFF,TGTGCCAGCAAGACCGGGACAGGGCTTACCGGGGAGCTGTTTTTT
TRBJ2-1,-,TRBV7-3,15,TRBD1,CASSLRPTGGYEQFF,TGTGCCAGCAGCTTAAGGCCGACAGGGGGTTATGAGCAGTTCTTC
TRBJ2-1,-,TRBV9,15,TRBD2,CASSDGTRVKYEQFF,TGTGCCAGCAGTGACGGGACTAGAGTTAAGTATGAGCAGTTCTTC
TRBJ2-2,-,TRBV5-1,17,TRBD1,CASSSQTTGTVTGELFF,TGCGCCAGCAGTTCCCAAACGACAGGGACGGTCACCGGGGAGCTGTTTTTT
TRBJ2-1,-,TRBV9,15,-,CASSGSPGANNEQFF,TGTGCCAGCAGCGGGTCGCCAGGGGCAAACAATGAGCAGTTCTTC
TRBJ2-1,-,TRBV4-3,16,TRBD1,CASSQVGRGIGVEQFF,TGCGCCAGCAGCCAAGTTGGCAGGGGGATAGGTGTCGAGCAGTTCTTC
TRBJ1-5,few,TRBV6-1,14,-,CASGAAGAEQPQHF,TGTGCCAGCGGCGCGGCAGGGGCTGAACAGCCCCAGCATTTT
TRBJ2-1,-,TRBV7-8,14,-,CASSLAEDNNEQFF,TGTGCCAGCAGCTTAGCCGAGGACAACAATGAGCAGTTCTTC
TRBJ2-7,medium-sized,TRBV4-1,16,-,CASSQVNILQYDEQYF,TGCGCCAGCAGCCAAGTTAATATCCTCCAATACGACGAGCAGTACTTC
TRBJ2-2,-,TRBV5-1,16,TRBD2,CASSLGGTSGTGELFF,TGCGCCAGCAGCTTGGGCGGGACTAGCGGCACCGGGGAGCTGTTTTTT
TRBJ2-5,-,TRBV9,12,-,CASSPGEETQYF,TGTGCCAGCAGCCCCGGGGAAGAGACCCAGTACTTC
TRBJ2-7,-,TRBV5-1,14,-,CASRGDSRSNEQYF,TGCGCCAGCAGGGGGGACTCACGGAGCAACGAGCAGTACTTC
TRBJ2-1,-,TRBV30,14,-,CAWSVRGAYNEQFF,TGTGCCTGGAGTGTACGGGGGGCATACAATGAGCAGTTCTTC
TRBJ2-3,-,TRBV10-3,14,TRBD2,CAISGNGATDTQYF,TGTGCCATAAGCGGGAATGGGGCCACAGATACGCAGTATTTT
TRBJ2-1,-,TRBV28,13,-,CASQADSYNEQFF,TGTGCCAGCCAAGCGGACTCCTACAATGAGCAGTTCTTC
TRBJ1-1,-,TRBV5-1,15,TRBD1,CASSLGTGFRAEAFF,TGCGCCAGCAGCTTGGGGACAGGGTTTAGAGCTGAAGCTTTCTTT
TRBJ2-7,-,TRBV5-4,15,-,CASSLGVPPLYEQYF,TGTGCCAGCAGCCTTGGGGTCCCACCCCTCTACGAGCAGTACTTC
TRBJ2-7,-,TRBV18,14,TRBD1,CASSTAGTGREQYF,TGTGCCAGCTCAACCGCCGGGACAGGTCGCGAGCAGTACTTC
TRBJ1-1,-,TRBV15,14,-,CATSRDWAGVVAFF,TGTGCCACCAGCAGAGATTGGGCAGGGGTTGTAGCTTTCTTT
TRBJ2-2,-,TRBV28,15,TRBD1,CASRTPGTGPGELFF,TGTGCCAGCAGGACGCCCGGGACAGGGCCCGGGGAGCTGTTTTTT
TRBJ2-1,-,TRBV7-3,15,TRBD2,CASSLGAGELYEQFF,TGTGCCAGCAGCTTAGGGGCGGGGGAGCTCTATGAGCAGTTCTTC
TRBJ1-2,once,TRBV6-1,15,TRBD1,CASSDSTGGDYGYTF,TGTGCCAGCAGTGACTCGACAGGGGGCGATTATGGCTACACCTTC
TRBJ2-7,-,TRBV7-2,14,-,CASSSIGTVYEQYF,TGTGCCAGCAGCTCAATCGGGACGGTCTACGAGCAGTACTTC
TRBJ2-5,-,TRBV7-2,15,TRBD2,CASSLATSGVETQYF,TGTGCCAGCAGCTTAGCGACTAGCGGGGTAGAGACCCAGTACTTC
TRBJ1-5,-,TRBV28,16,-,CASSPLRGFPNQPQHF,TGTGCCAGCAGTCCATTGCGGGGGTTTCCCAATCAGCCCCAGCATTTT
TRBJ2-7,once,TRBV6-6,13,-,CASSLGRRYEQYF,TGTGCCAGCAGCCTCGGGAGACGCTACGAGCAGTACTTC
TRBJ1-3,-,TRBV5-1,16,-,CASSSKQGGTGNTIYF,TGCGCCAGCAGCAGTAAACAGGGAGGAACTGGAAACACCATATATTTT
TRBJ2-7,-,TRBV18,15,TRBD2,CASSPPALAGDEQYF,TGTGCCAGCTCACCACCTGCACTAGCGGGAGACGAGCAGTACTTC
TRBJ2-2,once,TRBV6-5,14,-,CASSYRGFAGELFF,TGTGCCAGCAGTTACAGGGGTTTCGCCGGGGAGCTGTTTTTT
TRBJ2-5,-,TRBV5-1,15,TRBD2,CASSLGLAAGETQYF,TGCGCCAGCAGCTTGGGGCTAGCGGCCGGCGAGACCCAGTACTTC
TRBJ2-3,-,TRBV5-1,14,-,CASSLAQITDTQYF,TGCGCCAGCAGCTTGGCACAGATAACAGATACGCAGTATTTT
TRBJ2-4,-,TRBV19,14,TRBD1,CASSRGQGGNIQYF,TGTGCCAGTAGCCGGGGACAGGGCGGAAACATTCAGTACTTC
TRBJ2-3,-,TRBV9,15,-,CASSVEARITDTQYF,TGTGCCAGCAGCGTAGAGGCACGCATCACAGATACGCAGTATTTT
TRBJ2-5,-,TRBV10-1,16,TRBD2,CASSRRSGRYQETQYF,TGCGCCAGCAGCCGCAGAAGCGGGAGGTACCAAGAGACCCAGTACTTC
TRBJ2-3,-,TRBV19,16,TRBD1,CASSIGQGAGTDTQYF,TGTGCCAGTAGTATAGGCCAGGGGGCCGGCACAGATACGCAGTATTTT
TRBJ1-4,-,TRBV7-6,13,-,CASSPGTAEKLFF,TGTGCCAGCAGCCCCGGCACAGCAGAAAAACTGTTTTTT